Shown below are 9 T cell receptor beta chains from a single sample sequenced in a study of cytomegalovirus exposure and HLA in healthy donors. The PCR employed 60 Vbeta primers together with 13 Jbeta primers. The table came from immunoSEQ multiplex PCR; TCRdb's copy has only in-frame clones and leaves some out. The sample includes approximately 77,000 clones, about 71% of them seen just once. Sequences were obtained from PBMCs. These receptor sequences come from a woman in her forties in good health and CMV-seronegative.

The chain recombines TRBV5-6 with TRBJ1-5; TRBD1 matches 7 bases. CDR3 size: 16 residues. Losses at the gene ends were 4 bases for V and 4 bases for J; bases not matched to a gene: 11. The V gene's germline CDR1 is SGHDT and CDR2 YYEEEE. Here the CDR3 reads CASSRRGPGGNQPQHF. CDR3 in DNA: TGTGCCAGCAGCCGGAGGGGGCCCGGGGGAAATCAGCCCCAGCATTTT. The entire variable domain, with the rest obtained from reference TRBV5-6 and TRBJ1-5, is as follows: DAGVTQSPTHLIKTRGQQVTLRCSPKSGHDTVSWYQQALGQGPQFIFQYYEEEERQRGNFPDRFSGHQFPNYSSELNVNALLLGDSALYLCASSRRGPGGNQPQHFGDGTRLSIL.

The V gene is TRBV5-1, the J gene TRBJ2-3, with 10 bases matching TRBD2. The CDR3 runs 16 residues. Germline CDR1 is SGHRS and CDR2 is YFSETQ. Unmatched junction bases numbered 5, after V lost 2 bases and J lost 2 bases. The CDR3 DNA follows: TGCGCCAGCAGCTTAGTACTAGCGGGGAACACAGATACGCAGTATTTT. Its translation is CASSLVLAGNTDTQYF.

This rearrangement joins TRBV5-4 to TRBJ2-3, with 8 bases identical to TRBD2. The germline V gene has CDR1 SGHNT and CDR2 YYREEE (reference sequence). V lost 4 bases, J lost 4 bases, and 5 bases stayed unmatched. This CDR3 has 14 residues. The CDR3 loop is CASSHSGRADTQYF. As DNA, the CDR3 is TGTGCCAGCAGCCACTCCGGGAGGGCAGATACGCAGTATTTT.

This chain connects TRBV6-5 to TRBJ1-6; 10 bases match TRBD1. The CDR3 runs to 14 residues. CDR1 MNHEY and CDR2 SVGAGI come from the germline V gene. V gave up 6 bases and J gave up 9 bases; unmatched junction bases: 5. CDR3 sequence (DNA): TGTGCCAGCAGAGATGGACAGGGGGGTTCACCCCTCCACTTT. Translated: CASRDGQGGSPLHF.

This chain connects TRBV12-5 to TRBJ2-1; no firm D call. CDR3 length: 11 residues. CDR1 is LGHNT, CDR2 FRNRAP, per germline. CDR3 in amino acids: CASAAENEQFF. CDR3 nucleotides: TGTGCCTCGGCCGCGGAGAATGAGCAGTTCTTC.

V gene TRBV2 combines with J gene TRBJ2-1, with a weak D call TRBD2 (6 bases). Germline lookup yields CDR1 SNHLY and CDR2 FYNNEI. The V end was cut by 11 bases, the J end by 4 bases, with 12 bases between. This CDR3 comprises 12 residues. CDR3: CAASGPYNEQFF. CDR3 DNA sequence: TGTGCCGCCAGCGGGCCATACAATGAGCAGTTCTTC.

The V gene is TRBV29-1, the J gene TRBJ2-2, with TRBD1 matching 9 bases. CDR1 and CDR2 from the germline V gene are SQVTM and ANQGSEA. V dropped 3 bases and J dropped 8; count of bases not matched to a gene: 4. This CDR3 is 13 amino acids long. CDR3 in DNA: TGCAGCGTTGATGGGACAGGGTCGGGGGAGCTGTTTTTT. Translated: CSVDGTGSGELFF.

The V call is TRBV7-2, the J call TRBJ2-1; D may be TRBD2 (6 bases). The germline V gene has CDR1 SGHTA and CDR2 FQGNSA. The CDR3 runs 16 residues. V gave up 3 bases and J gave up 10 bases, with 22 bases separating them. The CDR3 region is CASSLTRDLGGNEQFF. Here the CDR3 DNA reads TGTGCCAGCAGCTTGACCCGGGACTTGGGCGGTAACGAGCAGTTCTTC.

V gene TRBV6-1 combines with J gene TRBJ2-7; TRBD2 matches at 8 bases. This CDR3 has 13 residues. Per the germline V gene, CDR1 is MNHNS and CDR2 is SASEGT. The J segment lost 6 bases and the V segment lost 7 bases, leaving 8 bases of the junction unmatched. CDR3 sequence reads: CASKRTSLLEQYF. CDR3 in DNA: TGTGCCAGCAAACGGACTAGCCTCCTCGAGCAGTACTTC.